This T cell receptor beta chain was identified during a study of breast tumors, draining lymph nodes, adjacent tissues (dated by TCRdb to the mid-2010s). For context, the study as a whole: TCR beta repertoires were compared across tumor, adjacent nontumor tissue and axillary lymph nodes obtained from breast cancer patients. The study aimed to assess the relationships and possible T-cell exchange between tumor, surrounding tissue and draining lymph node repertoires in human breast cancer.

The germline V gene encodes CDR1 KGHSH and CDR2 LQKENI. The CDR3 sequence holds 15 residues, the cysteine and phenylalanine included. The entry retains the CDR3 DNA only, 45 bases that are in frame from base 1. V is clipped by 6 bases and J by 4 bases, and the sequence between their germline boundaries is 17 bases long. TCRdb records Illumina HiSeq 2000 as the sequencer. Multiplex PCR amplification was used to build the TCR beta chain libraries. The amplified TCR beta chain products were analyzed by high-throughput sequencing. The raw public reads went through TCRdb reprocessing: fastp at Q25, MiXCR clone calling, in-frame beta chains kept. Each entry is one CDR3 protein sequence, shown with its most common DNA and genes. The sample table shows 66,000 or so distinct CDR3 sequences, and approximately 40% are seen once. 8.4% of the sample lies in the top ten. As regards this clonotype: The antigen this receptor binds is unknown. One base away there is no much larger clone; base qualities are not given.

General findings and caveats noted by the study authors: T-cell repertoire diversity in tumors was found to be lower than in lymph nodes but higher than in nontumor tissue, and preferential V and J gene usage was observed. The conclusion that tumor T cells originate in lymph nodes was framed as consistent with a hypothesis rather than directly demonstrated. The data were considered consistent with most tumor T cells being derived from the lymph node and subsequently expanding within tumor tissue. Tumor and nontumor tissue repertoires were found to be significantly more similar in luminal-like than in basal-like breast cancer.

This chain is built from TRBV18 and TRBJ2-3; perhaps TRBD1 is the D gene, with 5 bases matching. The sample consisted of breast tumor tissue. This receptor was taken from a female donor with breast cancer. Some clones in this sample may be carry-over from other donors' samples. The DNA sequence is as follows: TGTGCCAGCTCCCGCAACACAGGTACCTCAGATACGCAGTATTTT. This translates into CASSRNTGTSDTQYF.